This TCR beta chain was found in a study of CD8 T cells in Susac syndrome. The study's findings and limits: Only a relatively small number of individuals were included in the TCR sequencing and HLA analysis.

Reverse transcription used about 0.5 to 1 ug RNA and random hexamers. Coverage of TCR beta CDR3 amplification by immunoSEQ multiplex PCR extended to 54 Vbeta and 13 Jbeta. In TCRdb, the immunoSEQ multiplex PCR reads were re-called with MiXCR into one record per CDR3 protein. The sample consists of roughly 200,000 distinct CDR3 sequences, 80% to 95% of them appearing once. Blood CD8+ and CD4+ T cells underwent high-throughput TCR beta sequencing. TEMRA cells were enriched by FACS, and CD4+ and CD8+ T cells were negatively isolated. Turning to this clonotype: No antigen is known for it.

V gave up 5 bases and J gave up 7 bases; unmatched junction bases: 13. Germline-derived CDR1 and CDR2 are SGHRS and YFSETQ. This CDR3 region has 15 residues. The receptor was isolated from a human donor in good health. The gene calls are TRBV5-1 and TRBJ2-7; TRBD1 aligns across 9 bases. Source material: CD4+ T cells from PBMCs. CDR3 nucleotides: TGCGCCAGCAGTAGGACAGGGGATTCCCTACGGGAGCAGTACTTC. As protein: CASSRTGDSLREQYF.